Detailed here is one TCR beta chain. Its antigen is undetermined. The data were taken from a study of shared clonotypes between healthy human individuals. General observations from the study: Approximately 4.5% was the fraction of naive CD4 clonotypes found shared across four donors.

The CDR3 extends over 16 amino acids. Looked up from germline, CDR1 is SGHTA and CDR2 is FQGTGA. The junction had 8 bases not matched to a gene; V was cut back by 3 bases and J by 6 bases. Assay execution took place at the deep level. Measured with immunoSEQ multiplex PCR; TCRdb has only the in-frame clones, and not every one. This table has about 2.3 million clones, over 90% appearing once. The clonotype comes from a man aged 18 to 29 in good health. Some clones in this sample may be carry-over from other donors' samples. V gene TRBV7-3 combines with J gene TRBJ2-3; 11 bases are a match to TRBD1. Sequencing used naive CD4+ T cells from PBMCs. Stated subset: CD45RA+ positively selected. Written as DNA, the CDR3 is TGTGCCAGCAGCTTTAGCGGACAGGGGGCTTGGGATACGCAGTATTTT. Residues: CASSFSGQGAWDTQYF.